Following are 26 T cell receptor beta chains from one sample sequenced in a study of blood T cell repertoires in COVID-19. TCRdb's table, derived via immunoSEQ multiplex PCR, lists solely in-frame clones and lacks some. Among 250,000 to 300,000 clones listed, about 86% were seen once. Sequenced input: PBMCs or T cells enriched from blood (not recorded which). All receptors come from a man between 25 and 39 years old with acute COVID-19.

The chain couples TRBV7-8 to TRBJ1-1; D remains ambiguous. Trimming pared 2 bases from V and 1 base from J, leaving 5 bases between. This CDR3 is built from 13 residues. Germline V lookup: CDR1 SGHVS, CDR2 FQNEAQ. This CDR3 reads CASSLLSNTEAFF. CDR3 bases: TGTGCCAGCAGCTTACTCTCGAACACTGAAGCTTTCTTT. The variable domain in full, completed from reference TRBV7-8 and TRBJ1-1, reads GAGVSQSPRYKVAKRGQDVALRCDPISGHVSLFWYQQALGQGPEFLTYFQNEAQLDKSGLPSDRFFAERPEGSVSTLKIQRTQQEDSAVYLCASSLLSNTEAFFGQGTRLTVV.

The chain employs TRBV11-2 and TRBJ2-1, with 7 bases that match TRBD1. Trimming cost V 3 bases and J 0 bases; bases outside gene matches: 5. The CDR3 length is 16 residues. Germline CDR1 is SGHAT and CDR2 is FQNNGV. The CDR3 protein is CASSFQGDISYNEQFF. CDR3 DNA: TGTGCCAGCAGCTTCCAGGGGGATATCTCCTACAATGAGCAGTTCTTC.

The chain has TRBV5-1 and TRBJ1-2, with a weak D call TRBD1 (5 bases). Germline V gene sequence: CDR1 SGHRS, CDR2 YFSETQ. Trimming took off 4 bases at V and 3 bases at J, with 13 bases between the two ends. The CDR3 covers 14 residues. The CDR3 DNA reads as TGCGCCAGCAGCCTAGGACACACGGACTATGGCTACACCTTC. Its protein product is CASSLGHTDYGYTF.

The chain has TRBV27 and TRBJ1-1; no clear D gene. V lost 8 bases, J lost 3 bases, and 10 bases lay in between. CDR3 length: 12 residues. Germline assignment: CDR1 MNHEY and CDR2 SMNVEV (reference sequence). The chain's CDR3 is CASSHYDTEAFF. CDR3 nucleotide sequence: TGTGCCAGCTCTCACTATGACACTGAAGCTTTCTTT.

The genes are TRBV6-2 or TRBV6-3 and TRBJ2-3, with D perhaps TRBD1 (6 bases). Germline loops: CDR1 MNHEY, CDR2 SVGEGT. This CDR3 has 14 residues. V lost 4 bases, J lost 1 base, and 9 bases lay in between. The CDR3 protein is CASSWAGGTDTQYF. The CDR3 nucleotides are TGTGCCAGCAGTTGGGCAGGGGGCACAGATACGCAGTATTTT.

The rearrangement uses TRBV18 and TRBJ1-1; possible D gene TRBD1, 6 bases. Trimming stripped 2 bases from V and 6 bases from J, with 13 bases between. Germline CDR1 is KGHSH and CDR2 is LQKENI. The CDR3 covers 14 residues. The CDR3, as DNA: TGTGCCAGCTCACCATTACAGGGATCCGCTGAAGCTTTCTTT. Amino acids: CASSPLQGSAEAFF.

The genes are TRBV18 and TRBJ2-1; D unclear. The V end was cut by 3 bases, the J end by 7 bases, with 22 bases between. The CDR3 contains 17 residues. Germline-derived CDR1 and CDR2 are KGHSH and LQKENI. In nucleotides, the CDR3 is TGTGCCAGCTCACCTACCGCACCGTCCAACCTGAGGAATGAGCAGTTCTTC. Amino acids: CASSPTAPSNLRNEQFF.

J is TRBJ2-3 and V is TRBV19, with D unclear. The CDR3 extends over 14 amino acids. Germline CDR1 reads LNHDA; CDR2 reads SQIVND (reference sequence). DNA for the CDR3: TGTGTCACAAAGCCGCAGGCAAGCACAGATACGCAGTATTTT. Its protein is CVTKPQASTDTQYF.

The chain has TRBV6-1 and TRBJ1-5; possible D gene TRBD1, 5 bases. The CDR3 is made up of 14 amino acids. V lost 3 bases, J lost 6 bases, and 12 bases lay in between. Germline V gives CDR1 MNHNS, CDR2 SASEGT. The CDR3 nucleotides read TGTGCCAGCAGTGATTCCGGGGGATCTCAGCCCCAGCATTTT. Amino acid sequence: CASSDSGGSQPQHF.

This clone was observed a handful of times. The chain couples TRBV6-4 to TRBJ2-1; D might be TRBD2 (7 bases). The CDR3 is made up of 14 amino acids. Trimming cost V 0 bases and J 9 bases, with 12 bases left between them. Germline-derived CDR1 and CDR2 are MRHNA and SNTAGT. The CDR3 sequence is CASSDSWGGGEQFF. The CDR3 DNA sequence: TGTGCCAGCAGTGACTCGTGGGGGGGCGGTGAGCAGTTCTTC.

The genes are TRBV6-5 and TRBJ1-6, with D maybe TRBD1 (5 bases). Trimming removed 5 bases from V and 7 bases from J, with 12 bases in between. CDR1 is MNHEY, CDR2 SVGAGI, per germline. The CDR3 spans 14 residues. The CDR3 DNA is TGTGCCAGCAGTCCTCGGACACTAAATTCACCCCTCCACTTT. Protein: CASSPRTLNSPLHF.

The gene calls are TRBV30 and TRBJ1-2; no definite D call. The germline V gene has CDR1 GTSNPN and CDR2 SVGIG (reference sequence). This CDR3 is 12 amino acids long. Trimming cost V 3 bases and J 8 bases, with 13 bases left between them. Written as DNA, the CDR3 is TGTGCCTGGAGCACTTCGAACGGGGGCTACACCTTC. This gives the protein CAWSTSNGGYTF. Complete variable domain (other parts from reference TRBV30 and TRBJ1-2): SQTIHQWPATLVQPVGSPLSLECTVEGTSNPNLYWYRQAAGRGLQLLFYSVGIGQISSEVPQNLSASRPQDRQFILSSKKLLLSDSGFYLCAWSTSNGGYTFGSGTRLTVV.

The rearrangement links TRBV10-3 to TRBJ2-2; TRBD2 matches 9 bases. J was trimmed by 4 bases and V by 3 bases; bases with no gene match: 6. The germline gives CDR1 ENHRY, CDR2 SYGVKD. This CDR3 region has 16 residues. The CDR3 DNA is TGTGCCATCAGTGAATTAGCGGGAGTTGCCACCGGGGAGCTGTTTTTT. Translated, it gives CAISELAGVATGELFF.

This chain uses TRBV19 with TRBJ1-1; tentative D call: TRBD1 (6 bases). Germline lookup yields CDR1 LNHDA and CDR2 SQIVND (reference sequence). The CDR3 has 12 amino acids. Trimming removed 3 bases from V and 4 bases from J, with 6 bases in between. The CDR3 sequence: CASSIRGTEAFF. DNA for the CDR3: TGTGCCAGTAGTATCAGGGGCACTGAAGCTTTCTTT.

The rearrangement links TRBV10-2 to TRBJ1-1, with 7 bases that match TRBD1. Per the germline V gene, CDR1 is WSHSY and CDR2 is SAAADI. V dropped 0 bases and J dropped 4; count of bases not matched to a gene: 5. This CDR3 is built from 15 residues. CDR3 bases: TGCGCCAGCAGTGAGTCGACAGCAGGGGGCACTGAAGCTTTCTTT. Residues: CASSESTAGGTEAFF.

V is TRBV5-6 and J is TRBJ1-5, with 7 positions matching TRBD1. CDR1 and CDR2 (germline): SGHDT, YYEEEE. This CDR3 contains 14 residues. V gave up 2 bases and J gave up 5 bases; unmatched junction bases: 4. The DNA for the CDR3 is TGTGCCAGCAGCTTCGGGACAGAGGATCAGCCCCAGCATTTT. Protein: CASSFGTEDQPQHF.

This chain links TRBV3-1 (or the pseudogene TRBV3-2) with TRBJ2-1; TRBD2 might be the D (7 bases). The CDR3 contains 18 residues. Trimming took 0 bases from V and 6 from J, leaving 21 bases between them. Per the germline V gene, CDR1 is LGHDT and CDR2 is YNNKEL (reference sequence). The CDR3 bases are TGTGCCAGCAGCCAAGAACCGGGGGGCCGGACACCTAGCAATGAGCAGTTCTTC. Residues: CASSQEPGGRTPSNEQFF.

Only one count was recorded for this clone. V gene TRBV9 combines with J gene TRBJ2-2; D unresolved. The CDR3 has 12 amino acids. The germline V gene encodes CDR1 SGDLS and CDR2 YYNGEE. V lost 2 bases, J lost 4 bases, and 3 bases lay in between. The CDR3 spells CASSVSTGELFF. CDR3 in DNA: TGTGCCAGCAGCGTCAGCACCGGGGAGCTGTTTTTT.

The chain recombines TRBV7-9 with TRBJ2-1, with D unclear. CDR1 SEHNR and CDR2 FQNEAQ come from the germline V gene (reference sequence). CDR3 length: 13 residues. Trimming took 4 bases from V and 8 from J, leaving 12 bases between them. CDR3: CASSSEFHYEQFF. The DNA of the CDR3 is TGTGCCAGCAGCTCCGAATTTCACTATGAGCAGTTCTTC.

The chain has TRBV3-1 (or the pseudogene TRBV3-2) and TRBJ2-6; a weak D match, TRBD2 (5 bases). The CDR3 is 16 amino acids. The germline V gene encodes CDR1 LGHDT and CDR2 YNNKEL (reference sequence). V was shortened by 1 base and J by 0 bases, with 7 bases between the two germline ends. The chain's CDR3 is CASSQAAGSGANVLTF. CDR3 DNA: TGTGCCAGCAGCCAAGCGGCGGGCTCTGGGGCCAACGTCCTGACTTTC.

The chain couples TRBV21-1 to TRBJ2-7; TRBD1 is taken as the D call from the table, unchecked against the DNA. TRBV21-1 is a recognized pseudogene. This CDR3 has 13 residues. The CDR3 DNA is TGTGCCAGCCTGGGGCACATCCTCTACGAGCAGTACGTC. Translating it yields CASLGHILYEQYV.

The chain combines TRBV11-2 with TRBJ1-4; possible D gene TRBD1, 6 bases. CDR1 is SGHAT, CDR2 FQNNGV, per germline. The V end was cut by 3 bases, the J end by 0 bases, with 11 bases between. This CDR3 comprises 16 residues. Written as DNA, the CDR3 is TGTGCCAGCAGCTTCGGGACACTAGCAACTAATGAAAAACTGTTTTTT. Amino acid sequence: CASSFGTLATNEKLFF.

This chain links TRBV5-6 with TRBJ1-1; TRBD1 aligns across 10 bases. Trimming cost V 0 bases and J 1 base; bases outside gene matches: 0. The CDR3 is made up of 15 amino acids. Germline-derived CDR1 and CDR2 are SGHDT and YYEEEE. CDR3 nucleotide sequence: TGTGCCAGCAGCTTGGGGACAGGGGGGAACACTGAAGCTTTCTTT. Its translation is CASSLGTGGNTEAFF.

In its sample, this clone was seen a few times. V usage is TRBV10-3 and J usage is TRBJ1-4; 7 nucleotides align to TRBD1. CDR3 length equals 15 residues. The germline V gene has CDR1 ENHRY and CDR2 SYGVKD. J gave up 6 bases and V 2 bases, and 6 bases lay outside the gene matches. The CDR3 sequence is CAISEQGQSDEKLFF. CDR3 in DNA: TGTGCCATCAGTGAGCAGGGACAGAGTGATGAAAAACTGTTTTTT.

The chain joins TRBV12-3 or TRBV12-4 to TRBJ2-7; unclear D gene. V was cut by 6 bases and J by 4 bases, with 13 bases left in between. CDR3 length equals 13 residues. CDR3 bases: TGTGCCAGCAGCATTAACACCCCATACGAGCAGTACGTC. Amino acids: CASSINTPYEQYV.

The DNA for the CDR3 is TGTGCCAGCAGTGAAGACGCGGGGGGCTATGGCTACACCTTC. Residues: CASSEDAGGYGYTF. The chain links TRBV6-1 to TRBJ1-2, with TRBD1 as a possible D gene (5 bases). This CDR3 is built from 14 residues. The germline CDR1 and CDR2 sequences are MNHNS and SASEGT. V lost 1 base to trimming and J lost 4 bases, with 10 bases between them.